Below, one T cell receptor (beta chain) is given with its context. V shed 0 bases and J 5 bases; nucleotides not matched to a gene: 6. The CDR3 sequence is 15 residues long. Germline V lookup: CDR1 LGHNA, CDR2 YNFKEQ. The PCR employed 60 Vbeta primers together with 13 Jbeta primers. Some clones are missing from TCRdb's copy, which holds only in-frame ones; the method was immunoSEQ multiplex PCR. The sample holds over 100,000 clones. These donors counted as nominally healthy when sampled, but unrecorded immune exposures were likely. The sample comes from a study of cytomegalovirus exposure and HLA in healthy donors.

This TCR came from a man aged 35-49 years in good health and CMV-seropositive. The chain has TRBV4-2 and TRBJ1-2, with TRBD1 matching over 7 bases. Sequencing used PBMCs. CDR3 in DNA: TGTGCCAGCAGCCAAGATGAAGGGACAGATTATGGCTACACCTTC. This translates into CASSQDEGTDYGYTF.